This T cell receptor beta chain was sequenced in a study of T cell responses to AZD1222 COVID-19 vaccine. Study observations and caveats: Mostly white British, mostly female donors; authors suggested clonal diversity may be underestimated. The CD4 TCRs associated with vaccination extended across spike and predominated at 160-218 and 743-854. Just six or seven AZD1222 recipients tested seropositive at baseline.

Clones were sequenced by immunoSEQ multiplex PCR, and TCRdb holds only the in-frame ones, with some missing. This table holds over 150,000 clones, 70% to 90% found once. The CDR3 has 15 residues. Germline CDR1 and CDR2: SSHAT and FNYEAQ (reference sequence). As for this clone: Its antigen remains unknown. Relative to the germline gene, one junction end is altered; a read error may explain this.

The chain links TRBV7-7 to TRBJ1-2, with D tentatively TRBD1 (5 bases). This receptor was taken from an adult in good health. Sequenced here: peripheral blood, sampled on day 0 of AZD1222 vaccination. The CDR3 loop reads CASRNTKRDYYGYTF. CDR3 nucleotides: TGTGCTAGCAGGAACACAAAAAGGGACTACTATGGCTACACCTTC.